These 30 T cell receptor beta chains originate from one sample sequenced in a study of blood T cells in healthy people across ages. The use of a sample-barcoded 5' primer and a J-beta primer mix characterized a second PCR of about 6 to 12 cycles. From the 5' RACE reads, TCRdb called clonotypes with MiXCR, one entry per CDR3 protein. The sample has around 1,100,000 distinct CDR3 sequences, less than 45% seen once. The sequencing input was blood. All receptors derive from a man between 18 and 29 years old in good health.

The table lists this clonotype with a few counts. V usage is TRBV20-1 and J usage is TRBJ2-3; 11 bases are shared with TRBD2. The trim removed 4 bases at V and 3 bases at J, leaving 6 bases unmatched. Germline-derived CDR1 and CDR2 are DFQATT and SNEGSKA (reference sequence). The CDR3 is 15 amino acids. The CDR3 coding sequence is TGCAGTGCTACCCGCGCTAGCGGGGGGACAGATACGCAGTATTTT. It encodes CSATRASGGTDTQYF.

This sequence joins TRBV7-9 and TRBJ2-1, with 7 bases identical to TRBD2. The trim removed 3 bases at V and 7 bases at J, leaving 9 bases unmatched. This CDR3 region has 15 residues. In germline, CDR1 is SEHNR, CDR2 FQNEAQ (reference sequence). The CDR3 protein is CASSLPRLARNEQFF. The CDR3 nucleotides are TGTGCCAGCAGCTTGCCACGACTAGCTCGAAATGAGCAGTTCTTC.

This clonotype has only a few counts. V gene TRBV30 combines with J gene TRBJ2-1; TRBD1 agrees at 10 bases. J was trimmed by 2 bases and V by 7 bases; bases with no gene match: 5. Germline V gene lookup returns CDR1 GTSNPN and CDR2 SVGIG (reference sequence). This CDR3 is built from 14 residues. The CDR3 is CASGTGATYNEQFF. The DNA of the CDR3 is TGTGCCTCAGGGACAGGGGCCACCTACAATGAGCAGTTCTTC.

This chain joins TRBV13 and TRBJ2-7; D ambiguous. Germline V gives CDR1 PRHDT, CDR2 FYEKMQ (reference sequence). Trimming removed 4 bases at V and 4 bases at J, with 14 bases between. This CDR3 region has 14 residues. The CDR3 reads CASSSTPEGYEQYF. CDR3 bases: TGTGCCAGCAGCTCGACCCCCGAAGGGTACGAGCAGTACTTC.

V usage is TRBV12-3 or TRBV12-4 and J usage is TRBJ1-1, with D maybe TRBD1 (5 bases). The V gene lost 6 bases and the J gene lost 6 bases, with 14 bases spanning the gap. The CDR3 totals 13 residues. CDR3 nucleotides: TGTGCCAGCAGCCCCCTCCGGGGGGCTGAAGCTTTCTTT. Translation gives CASSPLRGAEAFF.

V gene TRBV20-1 combines with J gene TRBJ2-5; 8 bases agree with TRBD2. Trimming removed 3 bases from V and 11 bases from J; junction bases left unmatched: 14. Germline V gene lookup returns CDR1 DFQATT and CDR2 SNEGSKA (reference sequence). The CDR3 spans 14 residues. The CDR3 coding sequence is TGCAGTGCTAGGATCGGGGGGGCGGTAAATAAGCAGTACTTC. This encodes CSARIGGAVNKQYF.

This clonotype was counted only a few times. The chain employs TRBV6-2 or TRBV6-3 and TRBJ2-1; 8 bases align to TRBD2. From germline, CDR1 is MNHEY and CDR2 SVGEGT. The CDR3 is made up of 14 amino acids. After removal of 2 bases from V and 8 bases from J, the junction contained 5 bases not matched to a gene. This chain's CDR3 is CASSYRQTSDEQFF. CDR3 sequence (DNA): TGTGCCAGCAGTTACCGTCAGACTAGCGATGAGCAGTTCTTC.

Only one count was recorded for this clonotype. V and J are TRBV6-5 and TRBJ1-1, with 9 positions matching TRBD1. The CDR3 runs 17 residues. Germline V gene lookup returns CDR1 MNHEY and CDR2 SVGAGI. V gave up 2 bases and J gave up 1 base; unmatched junction bases: 8. CDR3 nucleotide sequence: TGTGCCAGCAGTTACAGAAGACCGGGACAGGGGAACACTGAAGCTTTCTTT. It yields the protein CASSYRRPGQGNTEAFF.

This clonotype appeared many times. Sequence at one end of the junction differs from germline and may be a read error. The V and J genes are TRBV5-8 and TRBJ2-3; D ambiguous. The CDR3 runs to 14 residues. Per the germline V gene, CDR1 is SGHTS and CDR2 is YDEGEE. The CDR3, as DNA: TGCGCCAGCAGCTTGGAGTTAGCCACAGATACGCAGTATTTT. It codes for CASSLELATDTQYF.

The genes are TRBV5-5 and TRBJ2-3; the match to TRBD1 covers 7 bases. The CDR3 loop spans 18 amino acids. Germline V CDR1 and CDR2: SGHKS, YYEKEE (reference sequence). V gave up 4 bases and J gave up 3 bases; unmatched junction bases: 17. This CDR3 reads CASSPTGRLPILTDTQYF. Here the CDR3 DNA reads TGTGCCAGCAGCCCGACAGGGCGATTGCCCATACTGACAGATACGCAGTATTTT.

The chain uses TRBV4-2 and TRBJ2-1; 9 bases match TRBD2. Germline CDR1 and CDR2: LGHNA and YNFKEQ. CDR3 size: 17 residues. With V trimmed by 1 base and J by 0 bases, 4 bases remained unmatched. CDR3 loop: CASSQASGGNSYNEQFF. The CDR3 bases are TGTGCCAGCAGCCAAGCAAGCGGGGGGAACTCCTACAATGAGCAGTTCTTC.

In this sample, this clonotype turned up a few times. The chain employs TRBV10-3 and TRBJ1-1; D ambiguous. V lost 5 bases and J 3 bases, leaving 13 bases between the germline ends. Germline V gives CDR1 ENHRY, CDR2 SYGVKD. CDR3 length: 14 amino acids. The chain's CDR3 is CAISSPGSHTEAFF. In DNA form, the CDR3 reads TGTGCCATCAGTTCTCCGGGCAGTCACACTGAAGCTTTCTTT.

The chain employs TRBV20-1 and TRBJ1-1; D call uncertain. Trimming cost V 3 bases and J 3 bases, with 11 bases left between them. In germline, CDR1 is DFQATT, CDR2 SNEGSKA (reference sequence). The CDR3 consists of 13 residues. CDR3 in DNA: TGCAGTGCTAGTGGGCAAGGACACACTGAAGCTTTCTTT. Translating it yields CSASGQGHTEAFF.

This rearrangement joins TRBV18 to TRBJ2-5, with a tentative D call TRBD1 (6 bases). Germline V gene lookup returns CDR1 KGHSH and CDR2 LQKENI. The V gene lost 5 bases and the J gene lost 1 base, with 11 bases spanning the gap. The CDR3 spans 14 residues. Here the CDR3 reads CASSVRTAQETQYF. As DNA, the CDR3 is TGTGCCAGCTCAGTCCGGACAGCCCAAGAGACCCAGTACTTC.

The gene calls are TRBV9 and TRBJ2-1; maybe TRBD2 (5 bases). The J call may be in error: the DNA end matches TRBJ2-7 better. The CDR3 is 15 residues long. The V gene's germline CDR1 is SGDLS and CDR2 YYNGEE. CDR3 DNA: TGTGCCAGCAGCGCCCTGACGGGGTCCTACAATGAGCAGTACTTC. This gives the protein CASSALTGSYNEQYF.

This chain connects TRBV7-9 to TRBJ1-4, with TRBD1 as a possible D gene (5 bases). The V end was cut by 3 bases, the J end by 7 bases, with 12 bases between. Germline V CDR1 and CDR2: SEHNR, FQNEAQ (reference sequence). This CDR3 comprises 14 residues. CDR3 residues: CASSFGGGGEKLFF. The CDR3 bases are TGTGCCAGCAGCTTCGGCGGGGGGGGTGAAAAACTGTTTTTT.

This chain links TRBV5-1 with TRBJ1-6, with 8 bases that match TRBD1. V shed 4 bases and J 10 bases; nucleotides not matched to a gene: 13. Germline CDR1 and CDR2: SGHRS and YFSETQ. The length of the CDR3 is 16 residues. The CDR3 DNA reads TGCGCCAGCAGCCCTAACGGACAGGGCGAAAGCTCACCCCTCCACTTT. Protein product: CASSPNGQGESSPLHF.

Remarks on this clonotype: A read error may account for a junction end that differs from germline. The V call is TRBV4-3, the J call TRBJ1-6; D unresolved. Germline CDR1 is LGHNA and CDR2 is YSLEER. There are 15 residues in the CDR3. The CDR3: CASSQEAGLSSPPHF. As DNA, the CDR3 is TGCGCCAGCAGCCAAGAGGCAGGACTGAGTTCACCCCCCCACTTT.

This clonotype has a handful of counts. The chain combines TRBV5-1 with TRBJ2-1; the D is unclear. V lost 0 bases and J lost 0, with 10 bases in between. The CDR3 has 16 residues. Germline CDR1 and CDR2: SGHRS and YFSETQ. The CDR3 is CASSLELFSSYNEQFF. DNA for the CDR3: TGCGCCAGCAGCTTGGAACTCTTCAGCTCCTACAATGAGCAGTTCTTC. The full variable domain, with the rest looked up from reference TRBV5-1 and TRBJ2-1, is KAGVTQTPRYLIKTRGQQVTLSCSPISGHRSVSWYQQTPGQGLQFLFEYFSETQRNKGNFPGRFSGRQFSNSRSEMNVSTLELGDSALYLCASSLELFSSYNEQFFGPGTRLTVL.

There are a few counts of this clonotype. The chain couples TRBV7-9 to TRBJ1-2; 8 bases are shared with TRBD1. V was clipped by 3 bases and J by 5 bases; unmatched bases: 5. CDR1 is SEHNR, CDR2 FQNEAQ, per germline (reference sequence). The CDR3 loop spans 14 amino acids. The CDR3 DNA reads as TGTGCCAGCAGCTTTGCGACAGGGGTGTATGGCTACACCTTC. It codes for CASSFATGVYGYTF.

The chain carries TRBV4-1 and TRBJ1-1; 10 bases are a match to TRBD1. This CDR3 is built from 15 residues. V lost 4 bases to trimming and J lost 3 bases; unmatched junction nucleotides: 5. Germline CDR1 reads MGHRA; CDR2 reads YSYEKL. The CDR3 region is CASSLRDRGDTEAFF. The CDR3 bases are TGCGCCAGCAGCCTCCGGGACAGGGGTGACACTGAAGCTTTCTTT.

CDR3 loop: CASSAYRGLNYGYTF. The CDR3 bases are TGTGCCAGCAGTGCCTACAGGGGTCTCAACTATGGCTACACCTTC. This chain links TRBV6-5 with TRBJ1-2; TRBD1 agrees at 7 bases. The germline gives CDR1 MNHEY, CDR2 SVGAGI. The CDR3 is made up of 15 amino acids. J was trimmed by 2 bases and V by 5 bases; bases with no gene match: 8.

The chain carries TRBV29-1 and TRBJ2-3, with TRBD2 matching 7 bases. This CDR3 has 13 residues. Germline-derived CDR1 and CDR2 are SQVTM and ANQGSEA. The CDR3 region is CSHAGVVTDTQYF. The CDR3 nucleotides are TGCAGTCACGCGGGGGTGGTCACAGATACGCAGTATTTT.

The chain links TRBV6-5 to TRBJ2-7; D unclear. Matching the DNA end better, TRBJ2-5 makes the J call doubtful. CDR3 size: 16 residues. CDR1 is MNHEY and CDR2 is SVGAGI in the germline V gene. This chain's CDR3 is CASSYGRAAAKETQYF. The CDR3 DNA reads as TGTGCCAGCAGTTACGGAAGGGCAGCCGCAAAAGAGACCCAGTACTTC.

DNA of the CDR3: TGTGCCAGCAGAAAACGGGACACAGGACGGCATGGCTACACCTTC. Protein: CASRKRDTGRHGYTF. This chain joins TRBV6-2 or TRBV6-3 and TRBJ1-2, with TRBD1 as a possible D gene (6 bases). The CDR3 runs to 15 residues. Per germline, CDR1 MNHEY and CDR2 SVGEGT. V was clipped by 6 bases and J by 6 bases, with 20 bases between them.

The genes are TRBV7-9 and TRBJ2-1; TRBD2 matches 12 bases. V shed 5 bases, J shed 4 bases, and the junction held 9 bases outside the gene matches. Germline CDR1 reads SEHNR; CDR2 reads FQNEAQ (reference sequence). The CDR3 consists of 17 residues. The CDR3, as DNA: TGTGCCAGCAGCCCGAAAGCGGGACTAGCGGGTTACAATGAGCAGTTCTTC. Encoded protein: CASSPKAGLAGYNEQFF.

The CDR3 DNA sequence: TGTGCCAGCAGCTTAGTGGTAGAGGGTCAGCCCCAGCATTTT. It yields the protein CASSLVVEGQPQHF. The rearrangement links TRBV7-6 to TRBJ1-5; D call uncertain. The CDR3 has 14 amino acids. Trimming left V 1 base short and J 6 bases short, with 10 bases between. Germline assignment: CDR1 SGHVS and CDR2 FNYEAQ. Using reference TRBV7-6 and TRBJ1-5 for the parts outside the CDR3, the full variable domain is GAGVSQSPRYKVTKRGQDVALRCDPISGHVSLYWYRQALGQGPEFLTYFNYEAQQDKSGLPNDRFSAERPEGSISTLTIQRTEQRDSAMYRCASSLVVEGQPQHFGDGTRLSIL.

In this sample, this clonotype turned up a few times. This chain uses TRBV9 with TRBJ1-2; D is unresolved. This CDR3 spans 11 amino acids. Per germline, CDR1 SGDLS and CDR2 YYNGEE. V shed 5 bases and J shed 7 bases, with 9 bases lying between them. For the CDR3, the DNA is TGTGCCAGCAGGGGCCTATCTGGCTACACCTTC. Its protein product is CASRGLSGYTF. Supplemented by reference TRBV9 and TRBJ1-2, the full variable domain reads DSGVTQTPKHLITATGQRVTLRCSPRSGDLSVYWYQQSLDQGLQFLIQYYNGEERAKGNILERFSAQQFPDLHSELNLSSLELGDSALYFCASRGLSGYTFGSGTRLTVV.

This rearrangement joins TRBV18 to TRBJ1-1; 11 bases match TRBD1. The CDR3 totals 17 residues. Per the germline V gene, CDR1 is KGHSH and CDR2 is LQKENI. The V segment lost 3 bases and the J segment 4 bases; nucleotides outside the gene matches: 10. The CDR3 DNA sequence: TGTGCCAGCTCACCGGGGACAGGGGGGGTTGACGGCACTGAAGCTTTCTTT. The encoded protein is CASSPGTGGVDGTEAFF.

The chain carries TRBV20-1 and TRBJ2-1, with D uncertain. V shed 5 bases and J shed 6 bases, with 17 bases lying between them. Per the germline V gene, CDR1 is DFQATT and CDR2 is SNEGSKA (reference sequence). This CDR3 has 14 residues. The CDR3 bases are TGCAGTGCTCCCCGTCGACTCCGAAGCAATGAGCAGTTCTTC. This encodes CSAPRRLRSNEQFF.